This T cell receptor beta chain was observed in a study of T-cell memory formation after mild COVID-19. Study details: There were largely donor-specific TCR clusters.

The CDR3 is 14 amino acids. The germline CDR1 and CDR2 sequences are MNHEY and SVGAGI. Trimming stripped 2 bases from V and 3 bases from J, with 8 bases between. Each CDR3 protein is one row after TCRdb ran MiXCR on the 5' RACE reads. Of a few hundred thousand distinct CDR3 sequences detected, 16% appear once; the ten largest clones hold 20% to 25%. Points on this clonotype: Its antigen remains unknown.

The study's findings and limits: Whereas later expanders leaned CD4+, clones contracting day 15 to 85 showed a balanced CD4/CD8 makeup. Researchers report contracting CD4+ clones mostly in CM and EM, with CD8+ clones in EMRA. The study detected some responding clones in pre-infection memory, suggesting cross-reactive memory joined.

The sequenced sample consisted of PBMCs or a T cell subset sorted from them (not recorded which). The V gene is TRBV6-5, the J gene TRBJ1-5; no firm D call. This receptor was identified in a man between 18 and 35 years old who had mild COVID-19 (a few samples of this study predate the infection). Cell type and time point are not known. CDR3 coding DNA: TGTGCCAGCAGTTACGGGAGGGCCAATCAGCCCCAGCATTTT. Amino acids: CASSYGRANQPQHF.